This note documents a single TCR beta chain sequence. The J segment lost 6 bases and the V segment lost 3 bases, leaving 8 bases of the junction unmatched. CDR3 length: 14 residues. Germline CDR1 MDHEN, CDR2 SYDVKM. The PCR used 60 Vbeta and 13 Jbeta primers. Data came from immunoSEQ multiplex PCR; TCRdb stores just in-frame clones and leaves some out. The data contain 120,000 or so clones, around 76% of them seen just once; the ten biggest clones take up around 28%. The sample belongs to a study of cytomegalovirus exposure and HLA in healthy donors. The J gene is TRBJ2-7, the V gene TRBV28, with 7 bases identical to TRBD2. The sequence was obtained from a man in his sixties in good health and CMV-seropositive. Material: PBMCs. This CDR3 reads CASSLGGAVGEQYF. CDR3 in DNA: TGTGCCAGCAGTTTGGGAGGGGCGGTAGGCGAGCAGTACTTC. Supplemented by reference TRBV28 and TRBJ2-7, the full variable domain reads DVKVTQSSRYLVKRTGEKVFLECVQDMDHENMFWYRQDPGLGLRLIYFSYDVKMKEKGDIPEGYSVSREKKERFSLILESASTNQTSMYLCASSLGGAVGEQYFGPGTRLTVT.